Below, 2 T cell receptor beta chains from the same sample are listed, as sequenced in a study of T cell repertoires in cytomegalovirus infection. Their recognized antigens are unknown. TCRdb called the reads again in MiXCR, with one record for every CDR3 protein. The sample comprises under 200,000 distinct CDR3 sequences, about 20% of which are singletons, and 25% rests with the top ten. Specimen: CD8+ T cells from cultured PBMCs, collected from culture after CMV antigen stimulation. These receptors all stem from a human donor in good health (CMV status not recorded). Some clones in this sample may be carry-over from other donors' samples.

The chain links TRBV7-6 to TRBJ1-1; 7 bases agree with TRBD1. The trim removed 2 bases at V and 1 base at J, leaving 1 base unmatched. Germline CDR1 and CDR2: SGHVS and FNYEAQ. The CDR3 is 14 amino acids. CDR3 loop: CASSLTGANTEAFF. CDR3 nucleotides: TGTGCCAGCAGCTTAACAGGGGCGAACACTGAAGCTTTCTTT.

A few counts support this clonotype. J is TRBJ1-3 and V is TRBV7-9; D is unclear. This CDR3 comprises 15 residues. V was trimmed by 1 base and J by 0 bases, leaving 7 bases between them. Germline V gene data show CDR1 as SEHNR and CDR2 as FQNEAQ (reference sequence). CDR3 amino acids: CASSLEGSSGNTIYF. The CDR3 bases are TGTGCCAGCAGCTTAGAAGGGAGCTCTGGAAACACCATATATTTT. The full variable domain, completed using reference TRBV7-9 and TRBJ1-3, is DTGVSQNPRHKITKRGQNVTFRCDPISEHNRLYWYRQTLGQGPEFLTYFQNEAQLEKSRLLSDRFSAERPKGSFSTLEIQRTEQGDSAMYLCASSLEGSSGNTIYFGEGSWLTVV.